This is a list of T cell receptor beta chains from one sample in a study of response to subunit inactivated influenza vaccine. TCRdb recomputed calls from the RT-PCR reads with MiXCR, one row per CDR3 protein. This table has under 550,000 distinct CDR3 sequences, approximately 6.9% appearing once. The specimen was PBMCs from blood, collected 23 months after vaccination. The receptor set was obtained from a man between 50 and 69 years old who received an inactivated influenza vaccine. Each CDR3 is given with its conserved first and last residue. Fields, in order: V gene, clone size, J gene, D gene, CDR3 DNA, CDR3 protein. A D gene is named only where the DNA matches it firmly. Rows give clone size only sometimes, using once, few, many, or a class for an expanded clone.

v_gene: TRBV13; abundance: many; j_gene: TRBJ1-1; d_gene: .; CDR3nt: TGTGCCAGCAGCTTAGGACGAGAGGGGACTGAAGCTTTCTTT; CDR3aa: CASSLGREGTEAFF
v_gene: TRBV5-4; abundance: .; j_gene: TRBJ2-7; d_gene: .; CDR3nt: TGTGCCAGCAGCTTAGCTCTGGGTAGGGGAGAGCAGTACTTC; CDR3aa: CASSLALGRGEQYF
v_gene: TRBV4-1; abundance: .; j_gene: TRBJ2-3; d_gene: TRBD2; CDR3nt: TGCGCCAGCAGCCAATCAGCGGGGGGGCCAACAGATACGCAGTATTTT; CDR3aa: CASSQSAGGPTDTQYF
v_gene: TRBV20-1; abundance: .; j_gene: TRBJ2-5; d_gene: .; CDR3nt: TGCAGTGCTACCCGGGACTCTCAAGAGACCCAGTACTTC; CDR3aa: CSATRDSQETQYF
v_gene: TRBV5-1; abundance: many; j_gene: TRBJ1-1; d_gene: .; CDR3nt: TGCGCCAGCAGCTTCAACAGGAACACTGAAGCTTTCTTT; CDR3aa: CASSFNRNTEAFF
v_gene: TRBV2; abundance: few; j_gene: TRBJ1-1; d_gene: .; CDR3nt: TGTGCCAGCAGTGAACCGCGACAGACACCTAGGCAAGCTTTCTTT; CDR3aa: CASSEPRQTPRQAFF
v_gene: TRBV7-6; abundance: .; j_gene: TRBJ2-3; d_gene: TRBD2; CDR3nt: TGTGCCAGCAGCTTAGAAGCGACTAGCGGGGATACGCAGTATTTT; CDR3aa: CASSLEATSGDTQYF
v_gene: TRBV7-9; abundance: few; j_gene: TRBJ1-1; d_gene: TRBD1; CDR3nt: TGTGCCAGCAGCTCGGGGACAGGGGGTTCAGGGGAAGCTTTCTTT; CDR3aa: CASSSGTGGSGEAFF
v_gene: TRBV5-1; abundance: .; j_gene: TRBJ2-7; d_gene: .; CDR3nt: TGCGCCAGCAGCTTCCGCGGGACCAACGAGCAGTACTTC; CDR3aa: CASSFRGTNEQYF
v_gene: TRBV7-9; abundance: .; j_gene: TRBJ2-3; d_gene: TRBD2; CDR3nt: TGTGCCAGCAGCTTAGGGACTAGCGCCTCGGCAGATACGCAGTATTTT; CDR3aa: CASSLGTSASADTQYF
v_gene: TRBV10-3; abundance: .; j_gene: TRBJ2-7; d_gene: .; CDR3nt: TGTGCCATCAGTGAGTCGGGAGAACAAAACTACGAGCAGTACTTC; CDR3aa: CAISESGEQNYEQYF
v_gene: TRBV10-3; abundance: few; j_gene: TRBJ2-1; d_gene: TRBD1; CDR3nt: TGTGCCATCAGCCAGCGTCCGGGACAGGGTATTGGCGATGAGCAGTTCTTC; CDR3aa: CAISQRPGQGIGDEQFF
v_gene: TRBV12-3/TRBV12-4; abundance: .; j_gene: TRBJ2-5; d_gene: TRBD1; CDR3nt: TGTGCCAGCAGTCCGGACAGGGGCAATGGAGAGACCCAGTACTTC; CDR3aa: CASSPDRGNGETQYF
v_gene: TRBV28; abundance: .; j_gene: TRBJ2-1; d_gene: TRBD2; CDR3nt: TGTGCCAGCAGAGCTAGCGGGAGGCCTAGCGATGAGCAGTTCTTC; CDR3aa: CASRASGRPSDEQFF
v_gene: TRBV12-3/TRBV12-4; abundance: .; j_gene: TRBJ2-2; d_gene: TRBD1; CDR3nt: TGTGCCAGCAGTTTACGTTGGTTGGGACAGGGGAACACCGGGGAGCTGTTTTTT; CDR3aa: CASSLRWLGQGNTGELFF
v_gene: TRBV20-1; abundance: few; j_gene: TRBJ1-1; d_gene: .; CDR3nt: TGCAGTGCTAGTTCTTGGAAAAACACTGAAGCTTTCTTT; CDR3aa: CSASSWKNTEAFF
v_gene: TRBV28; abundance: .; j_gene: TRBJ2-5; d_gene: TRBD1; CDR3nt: TGTGCCAGCAGTTACGCGGGACAGGGTTTGACCCAGTACTTC; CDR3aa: CASSYAGQGLTQYF
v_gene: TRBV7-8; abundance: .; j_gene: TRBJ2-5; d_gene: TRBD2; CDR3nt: TGTGCCAGCACCATAATTAGACTAGCGGGCAGCCAAGAGACCCAGTACTTC; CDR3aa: CASTIIRLAGSQETQYF
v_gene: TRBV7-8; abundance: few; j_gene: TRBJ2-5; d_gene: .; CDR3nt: TGTGCCAGCAGCTTAGCGGTCAAGAGCCAAGAGACCCAGTACTTC; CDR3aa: CASSLAVKSQETQYF
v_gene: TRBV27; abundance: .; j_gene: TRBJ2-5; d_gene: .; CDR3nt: TGTGCCAGCAGTTTATCTAGGACGGGAGAGACCCAGTACTTC; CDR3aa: CASSLSRTGETQYF
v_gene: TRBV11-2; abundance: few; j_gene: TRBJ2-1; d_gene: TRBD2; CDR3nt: TGTGCCAGCAGCCCGGGACTAGCGGGAGGTAGTGAGCAGTTCTTC; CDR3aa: CASSPGLAGGSEQFF
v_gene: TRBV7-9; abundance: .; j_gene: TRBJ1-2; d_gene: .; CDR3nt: TGTGCCAGCAGCTTAGCGGCAGACCTCTATGGCTACACCTTC; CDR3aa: CASSLAADLYGYTF
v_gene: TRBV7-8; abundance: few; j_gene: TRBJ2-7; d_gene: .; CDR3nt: TGTGCCAGCAGCTTCCGGGACTTCGCCTACGAGCAGTACTTC; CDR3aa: CASSFRDFAYEQYF
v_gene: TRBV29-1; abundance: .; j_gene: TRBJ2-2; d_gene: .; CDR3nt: TGCAGCGTTGAAGCCCCAGGACGAACCGGGGAGCTGTTTTTT; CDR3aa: CSVEAPGRTGELFF
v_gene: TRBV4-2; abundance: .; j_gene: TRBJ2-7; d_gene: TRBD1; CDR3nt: TGTGCCACCGCTCGGGACAGGTTGGCCGACGAGCAGTACTTC; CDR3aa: CATARDRLADEQYF
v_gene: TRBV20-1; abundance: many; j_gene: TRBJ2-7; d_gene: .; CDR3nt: TGCAGTGCTAGGATCCGGGTGGAGCAGTACTTC; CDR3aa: CSARIRVEQYF
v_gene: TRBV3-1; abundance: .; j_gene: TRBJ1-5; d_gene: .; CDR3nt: TGTGCCAGCAGCAGGACGCTCAATCAGCCCCAGCATTTT; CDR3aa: CASSRTLNQPQHF
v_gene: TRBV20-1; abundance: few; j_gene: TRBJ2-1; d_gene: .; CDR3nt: TGCAGTGCCCCCACGAGGGGGGCCTACAATGAGCAGTTCTTC; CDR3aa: CSAPTRGAYNEQFF
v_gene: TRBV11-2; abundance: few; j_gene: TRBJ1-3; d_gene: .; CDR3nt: TGTGCCAGCAGCTTAGCCTCCGGGAATCGGGACACCATATATTTT; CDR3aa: CASSLASGNRDTIYF
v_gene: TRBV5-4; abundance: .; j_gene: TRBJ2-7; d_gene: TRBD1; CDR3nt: TGTGCCAGCAGCGGACCCGGGACAGCCGACGAGCAGTACTTC; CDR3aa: CASSGPGTADEQYF
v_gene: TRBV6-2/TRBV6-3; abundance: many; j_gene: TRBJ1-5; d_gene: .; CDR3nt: TGTGCCAGCAGTTACGCAGGGACCAATCAGCCCCAGCATTTT; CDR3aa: CASSYAGTNQPQHF
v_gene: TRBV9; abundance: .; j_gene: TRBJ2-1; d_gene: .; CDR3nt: TGTGCCAGCAGCGTAGTGACGGAGACTTGGGATGAGCAGTTCTTC; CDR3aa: CASSVVTETWDEQFF
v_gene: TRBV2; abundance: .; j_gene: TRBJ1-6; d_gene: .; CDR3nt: TGTGCCAGCAAAACGCCCGGAGATTCACCCCTCCACTTT; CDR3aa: CASKTPGDSPLHF
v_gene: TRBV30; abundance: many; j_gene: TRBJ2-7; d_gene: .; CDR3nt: TGTGCCTGGTCTAACATAGCTTCTAGGCAGTACTTC; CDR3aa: CAWSNIASRQYF
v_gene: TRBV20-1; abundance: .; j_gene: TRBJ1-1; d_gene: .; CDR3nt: TGCAGTGCTAGTAGCAGGGATGAAGCTTTCTTT; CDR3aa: CSASSRDEAFF
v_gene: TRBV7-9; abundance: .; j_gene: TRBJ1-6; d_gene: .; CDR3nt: TGTGCCAGCAGCACCCAGGGCCGTTGGAATTCACCCCTCCACTTT; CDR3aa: CASSTQGRWNSPLHF
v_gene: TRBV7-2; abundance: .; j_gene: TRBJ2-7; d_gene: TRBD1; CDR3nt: TGTGCCAGCAGCTATACGGGACAGGCCTACGAGCAGTACTTC; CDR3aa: CASSYTGQAYEQYF
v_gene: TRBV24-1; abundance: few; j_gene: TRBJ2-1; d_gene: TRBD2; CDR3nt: TGTGCCACCAGTGCCACTAGCGGGAGGTATGGGAATGAGCAGTTCTTC; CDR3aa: CATSATSGRYGNEQFF
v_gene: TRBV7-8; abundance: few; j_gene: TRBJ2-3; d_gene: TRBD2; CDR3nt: TGTGCCAGCAGCTCTAGCGGACTGTGGGCGCAGTATTTT; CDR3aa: CASSSSGLWAQYF
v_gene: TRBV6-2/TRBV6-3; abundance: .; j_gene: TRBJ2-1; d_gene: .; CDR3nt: TGTGCCAGCAGTTACTCGATGAGGGGGGGCCGGCAGTTCTTC; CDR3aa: CASSYSMRGGRQFF
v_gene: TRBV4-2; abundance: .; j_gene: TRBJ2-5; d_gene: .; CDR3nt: TGTGCCAGCAGCCAAGAGGTGAGCCTGCCGGGAGAGACCCAGTACTTC; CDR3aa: CASSQEVSLPGETQYF
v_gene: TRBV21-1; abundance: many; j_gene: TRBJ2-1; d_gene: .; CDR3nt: TGTGCCAGCAGCACCTGGACTAGCGATCGCTACAATGAGCAGTTCTTC; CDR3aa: CASSTWTSDRYNEQFF
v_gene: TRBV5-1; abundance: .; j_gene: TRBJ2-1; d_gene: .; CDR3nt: TGCGCCAGCACTAGTTCCGGGGCCGGGGAGCAGTTCTTC; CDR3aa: CASTSSGAGEQFF
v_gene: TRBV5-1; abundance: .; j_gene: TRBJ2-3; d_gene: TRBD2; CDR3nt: TGCGCCAGCAGCTTTAGCGGGGTCCCGGGAGATACGCAGTATTTT; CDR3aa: CASSFSGVPGDTQYF
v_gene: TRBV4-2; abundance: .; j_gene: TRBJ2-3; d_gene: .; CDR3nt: TGTGCCAGCAGCCAGAGGCTAATCGGTCTCGGAGATACGCAGTATTTT; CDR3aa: CASSQRLIGLGDTQYF
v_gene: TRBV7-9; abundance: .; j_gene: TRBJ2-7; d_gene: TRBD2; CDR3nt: TGTGCCAGCAGCCCGGTGGCTAGCGGGGTAAGGTACGAGCAGTACTTC; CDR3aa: CASSPVASGVRYEQYF
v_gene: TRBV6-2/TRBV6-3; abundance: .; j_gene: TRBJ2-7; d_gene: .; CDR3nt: TGTGCCAGCAGACGGGGGACGTTCCACTCCTACGAGCAGTACTTC; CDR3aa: CASRRGTFHSYEQYF
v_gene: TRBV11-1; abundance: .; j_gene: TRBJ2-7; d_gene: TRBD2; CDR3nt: TGTGCCAGCAGCTTACTCCCCGGGACTAGCGGAGGGCTAGACGAGCAGTACTTC; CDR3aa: CASSLLPGTSGGLDEQYF
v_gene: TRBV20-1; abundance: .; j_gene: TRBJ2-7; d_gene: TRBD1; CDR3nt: TGCAGTGCTAGTCGGGACAGGGAGCCCTACGAGCAGTACTTC; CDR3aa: CSASRDREPYEQYF
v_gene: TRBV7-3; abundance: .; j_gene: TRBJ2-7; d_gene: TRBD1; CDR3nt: TGTGCCAGCAGCTCCAGACAGGGTCACGAGCAGTACTTC; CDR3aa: CASSSRQGHEQYF
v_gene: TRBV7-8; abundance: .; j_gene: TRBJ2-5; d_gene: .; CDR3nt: TGTGCCAGCAGCAAAGACAGCAGAGAGACCCAGTACTTC; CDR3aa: CASSKDSRETQYF
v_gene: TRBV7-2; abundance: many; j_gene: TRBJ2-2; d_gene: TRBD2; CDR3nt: TGTGCCAGCAGCTTATTTGCTAGCGGACTGAACACCGGGGAGCTGTTTTTT; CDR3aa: CASSLFASGLNTGELFF
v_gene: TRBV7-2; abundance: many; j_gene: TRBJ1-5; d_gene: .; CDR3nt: TGTGCCAGCAGTCAACAGGAGAATCAGCCCCAGCATTTT; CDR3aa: CASSQQENQPQHF
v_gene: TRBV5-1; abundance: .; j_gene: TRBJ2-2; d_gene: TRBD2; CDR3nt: TGCGCCAGCAGCTCGAGGACTAGCGGGGGGAACACCGGGGAGCTGTTTTTT; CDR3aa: CASSSRTSGGNTGELFF